This TCR beta chain is from a study of blood T cell repertoires in COVID-19. Turning to the study itself: COVID-19 samples from acute and convalescent phases originated in the United States, Italy and Spain. Sample material is recorded as cDNA or gDNA derived from T cells, B-cell-depleted T cells, or PBMCs.

How the authors handled the data: Reference gene primer amplification in the assay estimated nucleated cell counts. Clones were sequenced by immunoSEQ multiplex PCR, and TCRdb holds only the in-frame ones, with some missing. V and J calls and clone size are copied from that table; D and trimming were computed from the DNA. Of 120,000 to 150,000 clones in the sample, roughly 88% were seen once. Germline CDR1 and CDR2: MDHEN and SYDVKM. The CDR3 has 16 residues. The ends were cut back, 4 bases at V and 4 bases at J, with 17 bases in the middle. This sequence originates from a man in his sixties with active or convalescent COVID-19. The gene calls are TRBV28 and TRBJ1-3, with a possible D match to TRBD1 (5 bases). The specimen was peripheral blood. The CDR3 sequence is CASSSPGAPLGNTIYF. CDR3 DNA sequence: TGTGCCAGCAGTTCTCCTGGGGCGCCCCTCGGAAACACCATATATTTT.